A selection of T cell receptor beta chains follows, all from one sample in a study of long-term antiretroviral therapy in people with HIV. Here immunoSEQ multiplex PCR was the method, and the copy in TCRdb shows in-frame clones only, minus some. The sample shows approximately 12,000 clones, roughly 91% of them seen only once. The sample here was unsorted PBMCs, taken 0.2 years before starting antiretroviral therapy. The receptors here all came from a woman aged 40-49 years with HIV. Each CDR3 is given without its conserved first and last residue. The D gene is left open where the match is weak.

d_call j_call v_call cdr3_aa
TRBD1 TRBJ1-1 TRBV5-4 ASSYGQGVTNTEAF
TRBD1 TRBJ1-1 TRBV19 ASSVGQVGTEAF
. TRBJ2-1 TRBV5-4 ASSYGTAYNNEQF
TRBD1 TRBJ2-6 TRBV25-1 ATSGGGANVLT
. TRBJ1-2 TRBV30 AWSPGTGGVYGYT
TRBD1 TRBJ1-1 TRBV27 ASSTRTGGLNTEAF
. TRBJ2-5 TRBV4-1 ASSPRTEETQY
. TRBJ2-6 TRBV9 ASGLPGQAGANVLT
TRBD1 TRBJ2-5 TRBV5-1 ASSSGQVQETQY
. TRBJ1-5 TRBV10-2 ASSDRSYDQPQH
TRBD2 TRBJ2-1 TRBV4-1 ASSQDPSGGGNEQF
. TRBJ1-1 TRBV19 ASSINLNGNTEAF
. TRBJ2-5 TRBV7-2 ASSIGTTGETQY
. TRBJ1-1 TRBV11-2 ASSLDERLVEAF
. TRBJ1-2 TRBV5-4 ASSLANLYGYT
. TRBJ2-7 TRBV7-3 ASSSLPGYEQY
. TRBJ1-4 TRBV6-5 ASSYDHTSGEKLF
. TRBJ1-2 TRBV14 ASSHAQKGPHGYT
. TRBJ2-7 TRBV5-6 ASSAPLGYEQY
TRBD2 TRBJ2-5 TRBV5-4 ASSLAGGPWETQY
TRBD2 TRBJ2-3 TRBV30 AYRGGPSTDTQY
. TRBJ1-2 TRBV25-1 ASSPLGSGYT
TRBD2 TRBJ2-3 TRBV7-2 ASSLVMRGGTDTQY
. TRBJ2-5 TRBV7-2 ASSLDAGVVETQY
TRBD1 TRBJ1-1 TRBV5-6 ASIPNAGGMNTEAF
. TRBJ2-7 TRBV5-6 ASSLGGSTYEQY
. TRBJ2-6 TRBV4-3 ASSQPHGGSGANVLT
. TRBJ2-5 TRBV6-5 ASSYLTAQETQY
TRBD2 TRBJ2-1 TRBV10-2 ASSAAGGRNEQF
TRBD1 TRBJ1-5 TRBV2 ASSVTGTGGQPQH
. TRBJ1-4 TRBV2 ASSEQGTNNEKLF
. TRBJ1-2 TRBV2 ASSDRGRSGYT
. TRBJ1-5 TRBV4-1 ASSQDPGFPKPQH
. TRBJ2-7 TRBV10-3 AISPSYEQY
. TRBJ2-1 TRBV7-9 ASSLALGTSSGGEQF
. TRBJ1-2 TRBV30 AWRGGARGYT
TRBD2 TRBJ2-1 TRBV5-1 ASSLAGVAGGNHYNEQF
TRBD2 TRBJ2-1 TRBV5-1 ASSLARGGTWNEQF
TRBD1 TRBJ2-7 TRBV5-4 ASSPRTGGEQY
. TRBJ2-2 TRBV7-9 ASTRGGAVTGELF
. TRBJ2-1 TRBV7-9 ASSLAGSYNEQF
. TRBJ2-2 TRBV10-3 AMAGTGELF
. TRBJ1-1 TRBV4-3 ASSQDTGTPRGEAF
TRBD2 TRBJ2-3 TRBV9 ASSVSTSGGAVSDTQY
TRBD1 TRBJ2-7 TRBV4-1 ASSLRTGAIYEQY
TRBD2 TRBJ2-1 TRBV7-9 ASSLGPGGPPSTEQF
. TRBJ1-1 TRBV18 ASSPRLSDTEAF
TRBD2 TRBJ2-5 TRBV7-2 ASSLELATETQY
. TRBJ2-2 TRBV4-3 ASSQASVLNTGELF
TRBD2 TRBJ2-3 TRBV7-2 ASSHRTSGGALRTDTQY
. TRBJ1-2 TRBV10-3 ATRVEGFLGYT
. TRBJ1-2 TRBV10-3 AISESSDRGDGYT
. TRBJ1-1 TRBV9 ASSVEPNTEAF
. TRBJ2-7 TRBV7-8 ASSLVSSREQY
TRBD2 TRBJ2-3 TRBV19 ASSMWGGGAEAQY